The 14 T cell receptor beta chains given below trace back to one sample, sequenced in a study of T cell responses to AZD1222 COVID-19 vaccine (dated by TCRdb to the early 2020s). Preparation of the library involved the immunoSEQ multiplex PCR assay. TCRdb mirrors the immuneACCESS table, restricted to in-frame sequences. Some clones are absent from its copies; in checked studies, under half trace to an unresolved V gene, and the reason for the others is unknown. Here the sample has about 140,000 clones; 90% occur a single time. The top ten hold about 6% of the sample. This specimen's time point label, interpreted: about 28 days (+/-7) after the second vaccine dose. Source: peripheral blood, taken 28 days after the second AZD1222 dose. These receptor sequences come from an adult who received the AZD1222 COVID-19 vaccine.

Here the CDR3 reads CASSPLVAQETQYF. The CDR3 DNA reads TGTGCCAGCTCACCATTAGTGGCTCAAGAGACCCAGTACTTC. The rearrangement links TRBV18 to TRBJ2-5, with no clear D. The CDR3 has 14 residues. Germline V lookup: CDR1 KGHSH, CDR2 LQKENI. V gave up 2 bases and J gave up 2 bases, with 9 bases separating them.

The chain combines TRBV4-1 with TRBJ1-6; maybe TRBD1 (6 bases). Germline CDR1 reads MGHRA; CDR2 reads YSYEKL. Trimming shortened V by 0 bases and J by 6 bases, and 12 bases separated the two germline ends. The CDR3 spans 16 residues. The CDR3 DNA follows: TGCGCCAGCAGCCAAGAAGCCGGGGGCTTTAATTCACCCCTCCACTTT. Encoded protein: CASSQEAGGFNSPLHF.

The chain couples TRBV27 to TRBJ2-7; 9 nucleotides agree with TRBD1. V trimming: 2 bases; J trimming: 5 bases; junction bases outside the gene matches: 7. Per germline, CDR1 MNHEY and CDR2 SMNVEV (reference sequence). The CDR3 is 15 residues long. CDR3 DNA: TGTGCCAGCAGTTTACTGGGACAGGGTCTCCACGAGCAGTACTTC. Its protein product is CASSLLGQGLHEQYF.

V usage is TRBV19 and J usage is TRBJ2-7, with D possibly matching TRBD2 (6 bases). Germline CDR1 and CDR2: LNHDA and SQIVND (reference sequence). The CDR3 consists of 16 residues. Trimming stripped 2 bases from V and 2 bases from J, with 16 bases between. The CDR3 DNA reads TGTGCCAGTAGTATATTCACCGGGGGATTTACCTACGAGCAGTACTTC. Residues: CASSIFTGGFTYEQYF.

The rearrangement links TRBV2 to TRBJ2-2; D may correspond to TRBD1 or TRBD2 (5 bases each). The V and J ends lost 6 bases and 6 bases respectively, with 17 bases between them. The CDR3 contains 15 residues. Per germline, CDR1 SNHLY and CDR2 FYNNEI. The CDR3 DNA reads TGTGCCAGCAGAGTGACTCAGGTGGGGGCCGGGGAGCTGTTTTTT. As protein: CASRVTQVGAGELFF.

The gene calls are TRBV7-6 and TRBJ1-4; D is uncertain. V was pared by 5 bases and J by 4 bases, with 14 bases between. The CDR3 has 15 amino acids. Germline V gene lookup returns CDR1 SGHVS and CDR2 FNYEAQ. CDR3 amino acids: CASSDPPPDNEKLFF. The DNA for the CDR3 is TGTGCCAGCAGCGACCCACCTCCAGATAATGAAAAACTGTTTTTT.

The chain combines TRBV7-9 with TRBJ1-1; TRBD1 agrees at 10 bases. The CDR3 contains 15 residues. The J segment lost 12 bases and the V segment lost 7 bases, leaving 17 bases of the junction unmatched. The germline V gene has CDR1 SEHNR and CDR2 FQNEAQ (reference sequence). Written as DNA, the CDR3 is TGTGCCAGCACCATGGGGGGACAGGGGATTCCGTCGACTTTCTTT. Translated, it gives CASTMGGQGIPSTFF.

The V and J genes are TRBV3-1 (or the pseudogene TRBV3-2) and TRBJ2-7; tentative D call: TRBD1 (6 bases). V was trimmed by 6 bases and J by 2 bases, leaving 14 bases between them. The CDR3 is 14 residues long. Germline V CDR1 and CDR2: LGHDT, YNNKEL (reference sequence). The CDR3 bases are TGTGCCAGCAGAATGACAGGACACCCCTACGAGCAGTACTTC. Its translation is CASRMTGHPYEQYF.

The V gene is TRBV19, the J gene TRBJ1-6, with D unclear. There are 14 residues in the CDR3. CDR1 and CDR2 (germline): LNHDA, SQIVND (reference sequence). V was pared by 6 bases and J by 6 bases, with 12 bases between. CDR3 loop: CASREQTVNSPLHF. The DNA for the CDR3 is TGTGCCAGTAGGGAACAGACCGTTAATTCACCCCTCCACTTT.

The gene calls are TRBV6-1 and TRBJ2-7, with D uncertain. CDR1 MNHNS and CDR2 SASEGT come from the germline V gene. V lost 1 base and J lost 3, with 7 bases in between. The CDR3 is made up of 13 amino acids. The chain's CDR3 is CASSEVGRYEQYF. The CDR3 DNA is TGTGCCAGCAGTGAAGTAGGCCGCTACGAGCAGTACTTC.

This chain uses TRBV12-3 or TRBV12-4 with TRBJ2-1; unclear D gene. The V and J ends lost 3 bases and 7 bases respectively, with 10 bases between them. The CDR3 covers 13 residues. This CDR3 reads CASSFDRQNEQFF. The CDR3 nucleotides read TGTGCCAGCAGTTTTGACCGCCAGAATGAGCAGTTCTTC.

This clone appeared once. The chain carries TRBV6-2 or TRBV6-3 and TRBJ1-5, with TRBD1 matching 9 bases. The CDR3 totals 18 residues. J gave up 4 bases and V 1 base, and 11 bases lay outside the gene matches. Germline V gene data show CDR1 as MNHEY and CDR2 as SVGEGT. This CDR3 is CASSYYRTGGGFNQPQHF. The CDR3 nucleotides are TGTGCCAGCAGTTACTACAGAACAGGGGGCGGCTTTAATCAGCCCCAGCATTTT.

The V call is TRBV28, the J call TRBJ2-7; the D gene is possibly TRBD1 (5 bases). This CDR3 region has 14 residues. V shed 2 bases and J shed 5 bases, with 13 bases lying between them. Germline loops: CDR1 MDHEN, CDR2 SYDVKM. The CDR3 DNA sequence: TGTGCCAGCAGTTTAATACAGGCTCTACACGAGCAGTACTTC. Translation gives CASSLIQALHEQYF.

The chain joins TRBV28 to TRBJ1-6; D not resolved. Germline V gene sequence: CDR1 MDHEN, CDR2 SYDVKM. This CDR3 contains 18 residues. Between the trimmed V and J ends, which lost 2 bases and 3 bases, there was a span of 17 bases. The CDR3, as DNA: TGTGCCAGCAGTTTAGCACAGAGGGCGGTCTTCTATAATTCACCCCTCCACTTT. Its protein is CASSLAQRAVFYNSPLHF.